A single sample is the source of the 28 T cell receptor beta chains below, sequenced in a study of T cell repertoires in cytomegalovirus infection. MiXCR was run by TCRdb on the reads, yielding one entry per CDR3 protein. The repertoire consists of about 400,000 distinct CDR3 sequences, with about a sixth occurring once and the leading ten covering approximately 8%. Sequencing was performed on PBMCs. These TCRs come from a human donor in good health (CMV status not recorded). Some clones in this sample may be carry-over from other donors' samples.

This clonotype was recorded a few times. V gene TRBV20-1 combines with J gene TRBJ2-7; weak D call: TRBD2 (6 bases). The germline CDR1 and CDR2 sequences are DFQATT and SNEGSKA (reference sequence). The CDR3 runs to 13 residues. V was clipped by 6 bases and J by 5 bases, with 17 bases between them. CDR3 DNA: TGCAGTGCCCCGACTAGGACCGAAAACGAGCAGTACTTC. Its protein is CSAPTRTENEQYF.

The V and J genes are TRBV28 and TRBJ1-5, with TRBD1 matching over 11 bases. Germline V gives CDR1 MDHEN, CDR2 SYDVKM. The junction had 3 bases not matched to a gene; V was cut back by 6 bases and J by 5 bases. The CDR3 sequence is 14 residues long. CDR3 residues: CASSPGQGDQPQHF. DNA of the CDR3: TGTGCCAGCAGCCCGGGACAGGGGGATCAGCCCCAGCATTTT.

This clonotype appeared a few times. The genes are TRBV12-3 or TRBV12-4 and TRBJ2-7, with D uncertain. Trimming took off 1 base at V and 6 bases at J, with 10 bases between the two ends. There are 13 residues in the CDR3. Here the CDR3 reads CASSLEVASEQYF. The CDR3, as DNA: TGTGCCAGCAGTTTAGAGGTGGCGTCCGAGCAGTACTTC.

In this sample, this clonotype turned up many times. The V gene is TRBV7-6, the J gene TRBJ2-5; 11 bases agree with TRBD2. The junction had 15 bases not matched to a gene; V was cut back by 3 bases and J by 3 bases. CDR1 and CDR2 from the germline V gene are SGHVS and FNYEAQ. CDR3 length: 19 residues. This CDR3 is CASSFLYGTSGSLEETQYF. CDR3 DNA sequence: TGTGCCAGCAGCTTTTTATATGGTACTAGCGGGAGTTTAGAAGAGACCCAGTACTTC.

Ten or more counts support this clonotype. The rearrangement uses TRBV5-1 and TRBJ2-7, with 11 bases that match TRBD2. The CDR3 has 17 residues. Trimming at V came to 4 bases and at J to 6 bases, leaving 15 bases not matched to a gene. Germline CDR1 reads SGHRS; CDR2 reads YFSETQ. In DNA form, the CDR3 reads TGCGCCAGCAGCCAAAGTGGACCTTCCGGGACTAGCGGCGAGCAGTACTTC. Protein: CASSQSGPSGTSGEQYF.

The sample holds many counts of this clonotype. In nucleotides, the CDR3 is TGTGCCAGCAGCTTAGTATGGGGGGGGGTCACAGATACGCAGTATTTT. It encodes CASSLVWGGVTDTQYF. This chain connects TRBV7-2 to TRBJ2-3; TRBD2 matches 7 bases. Looked up from germline, CDR1 is SGHTA and CDR2 is FQGNSA. Germline trimming cut 1 base from V and 2 bases from J; bases unmatched to any gene: 6. CDR3 length: 16 residues.

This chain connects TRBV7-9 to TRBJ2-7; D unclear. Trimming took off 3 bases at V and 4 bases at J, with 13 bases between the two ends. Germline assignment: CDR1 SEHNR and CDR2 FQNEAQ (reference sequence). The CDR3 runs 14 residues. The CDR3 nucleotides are TGTGCCAGCAGCTTCGAGGCCAGAATATACGAGCAGTACTTC. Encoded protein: CASSFEARIYEQYF. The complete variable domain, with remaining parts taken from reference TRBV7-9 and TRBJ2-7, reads DTGVSQNPRHKITKRGQNVTFRCDPISEHNRLYWYRQTLGQGPEFLTYFQNEAQLEKSRLLSDRFSAERPKGSFSTLEIQRTEQGDSAMYLCASSFEARIYEQYFGPGTRLTVT.

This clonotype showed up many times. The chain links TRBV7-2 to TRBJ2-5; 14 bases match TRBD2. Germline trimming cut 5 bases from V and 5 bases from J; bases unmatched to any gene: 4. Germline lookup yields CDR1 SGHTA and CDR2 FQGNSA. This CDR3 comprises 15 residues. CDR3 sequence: CASSPGLAGEETQYF. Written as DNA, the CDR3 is TGTGCCAGCAGCCCGGGACTAGCGGGAGAGGAGACCCAGTACTTC.

CDR3 sequence: CASSFLTGTSSSYNSPLHF. The CDR3 bases are TGTGCCAGCAGTTTTTTAACCGGGACATCAAGCTCCTATAATTCACCCCTCCACTTT. The rearrangement links TRBV12-3 or TRBV12-4 to TRBJ1-6; possible D gene TRBD1, 6 bases. Trimming left V 3 bases short and J 0 bases short, with 18 bases between. CDR3 size: 19 residues.

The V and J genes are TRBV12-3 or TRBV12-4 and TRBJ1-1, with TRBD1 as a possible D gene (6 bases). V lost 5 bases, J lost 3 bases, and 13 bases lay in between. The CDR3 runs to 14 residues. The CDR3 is CASSPTGWHTEAFF. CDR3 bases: TGTGCCAGCAGTCCGACAGGTTGGCACACTGAAGCTTTCTTT.

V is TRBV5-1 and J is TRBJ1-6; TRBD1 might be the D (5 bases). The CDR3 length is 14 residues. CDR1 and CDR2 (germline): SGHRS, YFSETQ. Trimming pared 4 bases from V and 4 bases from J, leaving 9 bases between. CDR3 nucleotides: TGCGCCAGCAGCCGGCAGGGTTATAATTCACCCCTCCACTTT. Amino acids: CASSRQGYNSPLHF.

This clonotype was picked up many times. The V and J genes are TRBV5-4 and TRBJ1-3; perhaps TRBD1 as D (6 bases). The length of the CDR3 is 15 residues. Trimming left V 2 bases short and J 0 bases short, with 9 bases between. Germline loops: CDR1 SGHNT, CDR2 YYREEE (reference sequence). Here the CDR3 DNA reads TGTGCCAGCAGCTTACCGGGGGCCTCTGGAAACACCATATATTTT. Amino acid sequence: CASSLPGASGNTIYF.

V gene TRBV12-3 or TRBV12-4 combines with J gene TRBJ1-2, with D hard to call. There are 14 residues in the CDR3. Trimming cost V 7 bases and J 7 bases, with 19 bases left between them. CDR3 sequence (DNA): TGTGCCAGCACCTCGGGTGGAGGGCGGCCTGGCTACACCTTC. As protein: CASTSGGGRPGYTF.

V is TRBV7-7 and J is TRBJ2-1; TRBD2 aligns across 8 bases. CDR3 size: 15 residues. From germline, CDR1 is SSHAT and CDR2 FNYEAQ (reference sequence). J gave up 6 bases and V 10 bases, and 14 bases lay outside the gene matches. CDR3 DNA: TGTGCCACCGGGGAAATCCGGGGGGGCCTCAATGAGCAGTTCTTC. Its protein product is CATGEIRGGLNEQFF.

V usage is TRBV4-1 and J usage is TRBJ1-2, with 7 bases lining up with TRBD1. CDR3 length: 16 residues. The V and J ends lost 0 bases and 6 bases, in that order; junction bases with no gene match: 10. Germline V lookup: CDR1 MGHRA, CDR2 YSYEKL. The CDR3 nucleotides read TGCGCCAGCAGCCAAGATCCGGGACAGAGCATCAATGGCTACACCTTC. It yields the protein CASSQDPGQSINGYTF.

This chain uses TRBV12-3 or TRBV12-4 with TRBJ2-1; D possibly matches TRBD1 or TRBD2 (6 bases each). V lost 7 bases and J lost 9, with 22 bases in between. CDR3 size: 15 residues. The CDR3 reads CASTFGGGTYGEQFF. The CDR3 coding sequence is TGTGCCAGCACCTTCGGGGGCGGAACCTACGGTGAGCAGTTCTTC.

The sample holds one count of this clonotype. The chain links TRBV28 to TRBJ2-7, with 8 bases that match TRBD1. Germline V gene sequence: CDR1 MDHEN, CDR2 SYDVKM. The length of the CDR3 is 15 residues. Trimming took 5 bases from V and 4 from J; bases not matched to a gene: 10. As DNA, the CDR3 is TGTGCCAGCAGTCCCCCCGGGACAGGAATATACGAGCAGTACTTC. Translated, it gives CASSPPGTGIYEQYF.

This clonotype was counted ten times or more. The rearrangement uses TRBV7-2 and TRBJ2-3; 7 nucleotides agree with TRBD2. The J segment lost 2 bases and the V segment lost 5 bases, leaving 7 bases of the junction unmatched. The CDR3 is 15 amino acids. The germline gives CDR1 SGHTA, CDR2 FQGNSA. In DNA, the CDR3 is TGTGCCAGCAGCGGGATGGCGGGGGTCACAGATACGCAGTATTTT. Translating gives CASSGMAGVTDTQYF.

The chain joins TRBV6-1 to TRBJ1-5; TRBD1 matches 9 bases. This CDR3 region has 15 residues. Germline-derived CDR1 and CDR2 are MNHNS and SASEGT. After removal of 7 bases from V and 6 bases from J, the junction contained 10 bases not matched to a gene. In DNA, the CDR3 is TGTGCCAGCAACCTCCGCGGACAGGGGACTCAGCCCCAGCATTTT. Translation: CASNLRGQGTQPQHF.

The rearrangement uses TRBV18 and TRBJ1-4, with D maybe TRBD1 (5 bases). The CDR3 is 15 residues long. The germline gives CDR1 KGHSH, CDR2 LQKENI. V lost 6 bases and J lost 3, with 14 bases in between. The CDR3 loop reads CASSPTTGANEKLFF. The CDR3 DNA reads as TGTGCCAGCTCGCCAACAACAGGCGCTAATGAAAAACTGTTTTTT.

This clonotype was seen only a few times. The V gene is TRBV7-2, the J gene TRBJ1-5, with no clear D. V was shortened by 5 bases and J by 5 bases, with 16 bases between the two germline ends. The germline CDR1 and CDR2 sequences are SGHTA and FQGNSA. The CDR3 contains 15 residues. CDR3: CASSPGPGPHQPQHF. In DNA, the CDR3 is TGTGCCAGCAGCCCCGGGCCCGGGCCCCATCAGCCCCAGCATTTT.

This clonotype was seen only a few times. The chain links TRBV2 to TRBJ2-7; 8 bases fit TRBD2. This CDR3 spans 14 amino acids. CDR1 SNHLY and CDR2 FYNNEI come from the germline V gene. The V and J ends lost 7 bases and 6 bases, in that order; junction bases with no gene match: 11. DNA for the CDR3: TGTGCCAGCAAGCCCGGGACTAGTACGGTCGAGCAGTACTTC. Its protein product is CASKPGTSTVEQYF.

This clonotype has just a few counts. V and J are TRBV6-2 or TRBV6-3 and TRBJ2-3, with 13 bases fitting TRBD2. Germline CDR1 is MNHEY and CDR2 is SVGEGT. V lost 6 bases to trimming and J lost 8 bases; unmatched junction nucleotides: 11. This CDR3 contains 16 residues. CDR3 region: CASRPTSGRNRVTQYF. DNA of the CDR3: TGTGCCAGCAGACCGACTAGCGGGAGGAACCGGGTTACGCAGTATTTT.

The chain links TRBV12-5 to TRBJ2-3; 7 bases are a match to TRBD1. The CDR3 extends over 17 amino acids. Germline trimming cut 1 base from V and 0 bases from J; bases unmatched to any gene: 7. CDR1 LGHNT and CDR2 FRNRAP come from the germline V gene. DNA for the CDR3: TGTGCTAGTGGTTTGGCCCTCGGGACAGCAAGCACAGATACGCAGTATTTT. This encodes CASGLALGTASTDTQYF.

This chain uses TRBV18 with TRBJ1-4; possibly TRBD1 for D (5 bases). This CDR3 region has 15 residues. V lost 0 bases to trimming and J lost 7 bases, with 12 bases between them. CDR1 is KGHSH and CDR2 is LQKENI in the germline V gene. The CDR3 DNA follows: TGTGCCAGCTCACCACCGGAGAGGGGAGTTGAAAAACTGTTTTTT. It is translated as CASSPPERGVEKLFF.

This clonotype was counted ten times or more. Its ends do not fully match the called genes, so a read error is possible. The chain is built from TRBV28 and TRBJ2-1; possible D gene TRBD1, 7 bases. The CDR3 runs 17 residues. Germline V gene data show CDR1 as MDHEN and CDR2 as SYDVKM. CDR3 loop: CASSQSSGTAQLQGGIF. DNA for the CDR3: TGTGCCAGCAGTCAATCCTCCGGGACAGCTCAGTTACAGGGCGGGATCTTC.

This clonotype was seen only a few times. This CDR3 reads CASRSWDTNQPQHF. The CDR3 nucleotides read TGTGCCAGTAGATCCTGGGACACTAATCAGCCCCAGCATTTT. The J gene is TRBJ1-5, the V gene TRBV19, with a tentative D call TRBD1 (6 bases). The CDR3 contains 14 residues. The V end was cut by 6 bases, the J end by 4 bases, with 13 bases between. The germline V gene encodes CDR1 LNHDA and CDR2 SQIVND (reference sequence).

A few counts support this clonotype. This CDR3 is CASSLRLDTIYF. CDR3 nucleotide sequence: TGTGCCAGCAGCCTCCGGTTGGACACCATATATTTT. The chain uses TRBV7-9 and TRBJ1-3; D not resolved. The germline CDR1 and CDR2 sequences are SEHNR and FQNEAQ (reference sequence). The CDR3 has 12 amino acids. Between the trimmed V and J ends, which lost 5 bases and 8 bases, there was a span of 10 bases.